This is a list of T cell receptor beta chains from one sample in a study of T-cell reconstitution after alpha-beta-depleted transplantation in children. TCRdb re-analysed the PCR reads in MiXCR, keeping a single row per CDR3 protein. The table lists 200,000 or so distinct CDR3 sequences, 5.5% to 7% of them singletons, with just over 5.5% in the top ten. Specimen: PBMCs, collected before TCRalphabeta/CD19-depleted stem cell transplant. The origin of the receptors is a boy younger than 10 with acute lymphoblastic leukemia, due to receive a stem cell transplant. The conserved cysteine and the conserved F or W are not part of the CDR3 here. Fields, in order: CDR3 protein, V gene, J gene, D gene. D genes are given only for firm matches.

ASRVTANTGELF	TRBV6-1	TRBJ2-2	-
SVSSAGAVYGYT	TRBV29-1	TRBJ1-2	-
ASNPSGTYNEQF	TRBV6-2/TRBV6-3	TRBJ2-1	TRBD2
ASSQEMGLITDTQY	TRBV4-3	TRBJ2-3	-
ASKTDGDEQF	TRBV28	TRBJ2-1	-
ASSLKRAVRYEQY	TRBV28	TRBJ2-7	-
ASSLTLGANTGELF	TRBV7-8	TRBJ2-2	-
SASSQAIEAF	TRBV20-1	TRBJ1-1	-
ASSTGTEPSGYT	TRBV12-3/TRBV12-4	TRBJ1-2	TRBD1
SASPPHFYQETQY	TRBV20-1	TRBJ2-5	-
ASSQRAETQY	TRBV3-1	TRBJ2-5	-
ASQRGQGTNTEAF	TRBV5-6	TRBJ1-1	TRBD1
SALGTGELF	TRBV29-1	TRBJ2-2	-
ASSPRYGPNTEAF	TRBV28	TRBJ1-1	-
ASRTDRDEQY	TRBV5-1	TRBJ2-7	TRBD1
ASNLGLVKY	TRBV12-3/TRBV12-4	TRBJ2-3	TRBD2
ASSLRTGFYEQY	TRBV5-1	TRBJ2-7	TRBD1
ASSPWLSSYEQY	TRBV7-2	TRBJ2-7	-
ASSLSGYGYT	TRBV28	TRBJ1-2	-
ASSASVADTQY	TRBV2	TRBJ2-3	-
ASRGGGARTDTQY	TRBV2	TRBJ2-3	-
STSGGNHYNEQF	TRBV20-1	TRBJ2-1	TRBD2
ASRRTGNEQF	TRBV6-1	TRBJ2-1	TRBD1
ASSLATGGSGQPQH	TRBV12-3/TRBV12-4	TRBJ1-5	TRBD1
TTIPAGSYNEQF	TRBV29-1	TRBJ2-1	-
ASSEWLAGAPYEQY	TRBV6-1	TRBJ2-7	TRBD2
ASSDQQGAGNEQF	TRBV6-4	TRBJ2-1	TRBD1
ASRAGPHNEQF	TRBV7-2	TRBJ2-1	-
ASTPRAGPHYNEYF	TRBV28	TRBJ2-1	TRBD2
SAAPSQAGQETQY	TRBV20-1	TRBJ2-5	TRBD2
ASSAGSGGKYNEQF	TRBV7-2	TRBJ2-1	TRBD2
ATEPGENTGELF	TRBV6-2/TRBV6-3	TRBJ2-2	-
ASSLGGGLAGFRDYEQY	TRBV11-3	TRBJ2-7	TRBD2
ASSLYAGEGTDTQY	TRBV7-9	TRBJ2-3	TRBD2
ASRAGQNTGELF	TRBV6-1	TRBJ2-2	-
ASRPRQGKDTQY	TRBV28	TRBJ2-3	TRBD1
ASSLGGTGTYEQY	TRBV5-6	TRBJ2-7	TRBD1
ASSWRGQRGTDTQY	TRBV6-5	TRBJ2-3	-
ASSLGGLAEAVYEQY	TRBV5-1	TRBJ2-7	TRBD2
SCGRPRFSYEQY	TRBV20-1	TRBJ2-7	-
SVEEFGDRGEKLF	TRBV29-1	TRBJ1-4	TRBD1
SVGRGETQY	TRBV29-1	TRBJ2-5	TRBD1
ASRTGGPTGGYT	TRBV10-2	TRBJ1-2	TRBD1
ASSPRDRDGEQF	TRBV18	TRBJ2-1	TRBD1
SAISSGSIHEQY	TRBV20-1	TRBJ2-7	TRBD2
SARDPQGPLGNEQY	TRBV20-1	TRBJ2-7	-
SVETDRGYEQY	TRBV29-1	TRBJ2-7	TRBD1
ASSLFKVAGLEQF	TRBV6-5	TRBJ2-1	-
ASSLAGGGMTEAF	TRBV5-1	TRBJ1-1	-
SARVFLGTETQY	TRBV20-1	TRBJ2-5	-
ASSLWAGGGSQETQY	TRBV7-2	TRBJ2-5	-
ASSRAGTSVYNEQF	TRBV7-2	TRBJ2-1	TRBD2
ASSGTGGSHQETEAF	TRBV7-9	TRBJ1-1	-
ASSLVVVSGDTDTQY	TRBV7-8	TRBJ2-3	TRBD2
ASSSGGRFEQY	TRBV28	TRBJ2-7	-